The source of this T cell receptor beta chain is a study of blood T cell repertoires in COVID-19 (dated by TCRdb to about 2020). Broadly, across the study: Samples covering the acute and convalescent phases of COVID-19 were provided by collaborators in the United States, Italy and Spain. The material from the prospective study consisted of cDNA or gDNA derived from T cells, B-cell-depleted T cells, or PBMCs. Deeply sampled blood TCRbeta repertoires from subjects exposed to, actively infected with, or recovered from COVID-19 were included in the dataset. A freely available public database, intended as a resource for researchers studying the immune response to SARS-CoV-2, is where the repertoires were released. The samples were drawn from two sources: the first 160 participants of the ongoing ImmuneRACE study, and 1,200 or so subjects contributed by 6 global collaborators. A de-identified subject ID, COVID-19 status, age in years and sex were almost always included in the sample metadata. Where available, HLA class I and class II types were obtained from metadata supplied by the sample provider rather than from assay-based typing.

Taken from cysteine to phenylalanine, the CDR3 has 14 residues. The DNA shown is the 42-base CDR3, in frame from base 1. Cut back by 5 bases and 1 base, the V and J ends lie 11 bases apart. CDR1 and CDR2, looked up from the germline V gene (reference sequence), are WNHNN and SYGVQD. This clone was seen a single time. Its antigen is still unknown. No base quality values were provided; no much bigger clone lies one nucleotide off. Collaborating institutions collected whole blood in K2EDTA tubes following their own protocols. For TCRbeta analysis, collaborators shipped samples in one of three forms: frozen whole blood, isolated PBMCs, or DNA extracted from either of those sample types. What the work shows at the level of the full study, not this receptor alone: The quantity of clinical and demographic metadata differed by source and by participant and was supplied without curation.

TCRbeta CDR3 regions were amplified from genomic DNA using the immunoSEQ Assay, a bias-controlled multiplex PCR. Per the authors' processing: Within the assay, amplification of reference gene primers was used to estimate how many nucleated cells each sample contained. To quantify the absolute abundance of each unique TCRbeta CDR3 rearrangement, sequence reads were collapsed and filtered. Productive Simpson clonality was computed per sample as the square root of Simpson's diversity index over productive rearrangements. Imported from immuneACCESS, the table was reduced by TCRdb to in-frame sequences with V and J called. These copies leave out some clones; in studies compared against another copy, an unresolved V gene accounts for under half, and the cause of the remainder is not known. That table gives V, J and clone size, and the DNA gave D and trimming. This sample holds 3,900 or so clones; around nine tenths were observed only once. Together, the top ten hold approximately 5% of the sample.

The sample was peripheral blood. This TCR derives from a woman between 65 and 79 years old with active COVID-19. The receptor chain draws on TRBV10-1 and TRBJ1-1, with TRBD1 tentatively as D gene (5 bases match). The CDR3: CASSWEGPNTEAFF. The DNA sequence is given as TGCGCCAGCAGTTGGGAGGGGCCGAACACTGAAGCTTTCTTT.